This TCR beta chain was documented in a study of blood T cell repertoires in COVID-19. Whole-study context: Whether acute or convalescent, the COVID-19 samples came from the United States, Italy and Spain. The cDNA or gDNA used as material had been derived from T cells, B-cell-depleted T cells, or PBMCs.

How the authors handled the data: Quantification of nucleated cells was approximated via reference gene primer amplification. Repertoires were generated with immunoSEQ multiplex PCR, while TCRdb's copy carries only in-frame clones and drops some. V and J calls and clone size are copied from that table; D and trimming were computed from the DNA. The profile shows approximately 100,000 clones, roughly 84% of them singletons. The germline CDR1 and CDR2 sequences are SQVTM and ANQGSEA. The V end was cut by 7 bases, the J end by 7 bases, with 17 bases between. CDR3 size: 14 residues. The specimen sequenced was peripheral blood. The chain carries TRBV29-1 and TRBJ1-6, with D perhaps TRBD1 (6 bases). This TCR was sampled from a woman aged 55-70 years with acute or convalescent COVID-19. The CDR3 nucleotides read TGCAGCGCTGCCGGGACAACTGAAAATTCACCCCTCCACTTT. Residues: CSAAGTTENSPLHF.